These T cell receptor beta chains were read from a single sample in a study of graft-versus-host responses after intestinal transplantation. These TCRs are of unknown antigen specificity. The data were produced by immunoSEQ multiplex PCR, yet TCRdb's version contains in-frame clones alone and is incomplete. The repertoire holds roughly 120,000 clones, over 75% seen once, with over 0.15% in the top ten. Sequencing used unstimulated CD4+ T cells sorted from spleen or lymph node cells, obtained before intestinal transplant. All receptors come from a human donor who received an intestinal transplant. Both conserved end residues are part of each CDR3. D genes are given only for firm matches. Clone size is shown for a subset of rows, as once, few, many or a class of expanded clone.

clone size: NA; J gene: TRBJ1-1; D gene: NA; V gene: TRBV28; CDR3 DNA: TGTGCCAGCAGATCGAGGACACTGAACACTGAAGCTTTCTTT; CDR3 protein: CASRSRTLNTEAFF
clone size: NA; J gene: TRBJ1-3; D gene: TRBD1; V gene: TRBV5-1; CDR3 DNA: TGCGCCAGCAGCTTATACGGGACAGCATACTCTGGAAACACCATATATTTT; CDR3 protein: CASSLYGTAYSGNTIYF
clone size: NA; J gene: TRBJ1-2; D gene: TRBD1; V gene: TRBV6-5; CDR3 DNA: TGTGCCAGCAGACCCACAGGGGGCGGTGGCTACACCTTC; CDR3 protein: CASRPTGGGGYTF
clone size: NA; J gene: TRBJ2-7; D gene: NA; V gene: TRBV7-3; CDR3 DNA: TGTGCCAGCAGCTCGCGGGGCGGATCCTACGAGCAGTACTTC; CDR3 protein: CASSSRGGSYEQYF
clone size: NA; J gene: TRBJ1-2; D gene: NA; V gene: TRBV6-6; CDR3 DNA: TGTGCCAGCAGCACCGGGGTCCTCTATGGCTACACCTTC; CDR3 protein: CASSTGVLYGYTF
clone size: NA; J gene: TRBJ1-4; D gene: TRBD1; V gene: TRBV19; CDR3 DNA: TGTGCCAGTAGTATAGATCTGAGCGGGACAGGGGGCGGGAATGAAAAACTGTTTTTT; CDR3 protein: CASSIDLSGTGGGNEKLFF
clone size: NA; J gene: TRBJ2-3; D gene: NA; V gene: TRBV6-4; CDR3 DNA: TGTGCCAGCAGTGTAACAATTAGCACAGATACGCAGTATTTT; CDR3 protein: CASSVTISTDTQYF
clone size: NA; J gene: TRBJ1-6; D gene: NA; V gene: TRBV6-5; CDR3 DNA: TGTGCCAGCAGGGCAGGGTACGGTTCACCCCTCCACTTT; CDR3 protein: CASRAGYGSPLHF
clone size: NA; J gene: TRBJ1-1; D gene: NA; V gene: TRBV7-9; CDR3 DNA: TGTGCCAGCAGAAAGGACACCACCACCATGAACACTGAAGCTTTCTTT; CDR3 protein: CASRKDTTTMNTEAFF
clone size: NA; J gene: TRBJ1-6; D gene: TRBD1; V gene: TRBV11-2; CDR3 DNA: TGTGCCAGCAGCTTTGTACAGGGGTATTCACCCCTCCACTTT; CDR3 protein: CASSFVQGYSPLHF
clone size: NA; J gene: TRBJ1-2; D gene: NA; V gene: TRBV19; CDR3 DNA: TGTGCCAGTAACCAGGGGTATGATGGCTACACCTTC; CDR3 protein: CASNQGYDGYTF
clone size: NA; J gene: TRBJ1-1; D gene: NA; V gene: TRBV28; CDR3 DNA: TGTGCCAGCAGTCTATCAGGGAATGAAGCTTTCTTT; CDR3 protein: CASSLSGNEAFF
clone size: NA; J gene: TRBJ2-2; D gene: NA; V gene: TRBV2; CDR3 DNA: TGTGCCAGCAGGCCCGACAGAAGCACCGGGGAGCTGTTTTTT; CDR3 protein: CASRPDRSTGELFF
clone size: NA; J gene: TRBJ2-1; D gene: NA; V gene: TRBV15; CDR3 DNA: TGTGCCACCAGCAGAGGAGGCGCGGATGAGCAGTTCTTC; CDR3 protein: CATSRGGADEQFF
clone size: NA; J gene: TRBJ1-2; D gene: NA; V gene: TRBV4-3; CDR3 DNA: TGCGCCAGCAGCCAAGATCCCGACAGACAATATGGCTACACCTTC; CDR3 protein: CASSQDPDRQYGYTF
clone size: NA; J gene: TRBJ2-2; D gene: TRBD2; V gene: TRBV5-1; CDR3 DNA: TGCGCCAGCAGCTCTCTAGCGGGGGCGAACACCGGGGAGCTGTTTTTT; CDR3 protein: CASSSLAGANTGELFF
clone size: once; J gene: TRBJ2-3; D gene: TRBD2; V gene: TRBV27; CDR3 DNA: TGTGCCAGCAGTTTATCGGGGGGGATCACAGATACGCAGTATTTT; CDR3 protein: CASSLSGGITDTQYF
clone size: NA; J gene: TRBJ1-2; D gene: TRBD1; V gene: TRBV19; CDR3 DNA: TGTGCCAGTAGTGTTCGGACAGGGGGCTATGGCTACACCTTC; CDR3 protein: CASSVRTGGYGYTF
clone size: NA; J gene: TRBJ2-7; D gene: TRBD1; V gene: TRBV19; CDR3 DNA: TGTGCCAGTAGTATTTCCGGGACAGGTGGCTCCTACGAGCAGTACTTC; CDR3 protein: CASSISGTGGSYEQYF
clone size: once; J gene: TRBJ2-3; D gene: NA; V gene: TRBV11-2; CDR3 DNA: TGTGCCAGCAACAACGGGGAATTGGTAGATACGCAGTATTTT; CDR3 protein: CASNNGELVDTQYF
clone size: NA; J gene: TRBJ2-5; D gene: TRBD2; V gene: TRBV28; CDR3 DNA: TGTGCCAGCAGTTCTTCCGGGACTAGCGGGAGGCGAGGGACCCAGTACTTC; CDR3 protein: CASSSSGTSGRRGTQYF
clone size: NA; J gene: TRBJ1-2; D gene: TRBD1; V gene: TRBV6-1; CDR3 DNA: TGTGCCAGCAGTGAGGACAGGGCCTATGGCTACACCTTC; CDR3 protein: CASSEDRAYGYTF
clone size: NA; J gene: TRBJ1-4; D gene: NA; V gene: TRBV9; CDR3 DNA: TGTGCCAGCAGCGTCGGGTGGGGCGCGGGGGAAAAACTGTTTTTT; CDR3 protein: CASSVGWGAGEKLFF
clone size: NA; J gene: TRBJ2-7; D gene: NA; V gene: TRBV2; CDR3 DNA: TGTGCCAGCAGTGAAACGCCGGGGCAGTACTTC; CDR3 protein: CASSETPGQYF
clone size: NA; J gene: TRBJ2-7; D gene: NA; V gene: TRBV5-1; CDR3 DNA: TGCGCCAGCAGCTTGGCCTTTGAGGGATTCGCCTACGAGCAGTACTTC; CDR3 protein: CASSLAFEGFAYEQYF
clone size: once; J gene: TRBJ1-6; D gene: NA; V gene: TRBV10-3; CDR3 DNA: TGTGCCATCAGTGAGCCCGATTTCGGACAGCAGAATAATTCACCCCTCCACTTT; CDR3 protein: CAISEPDFGQQNNSPLHF
clone size: NA; J gene: TRBJ1-6; D gene: NA; V gene: TRBV10-2; CDR3 DNA: TGCGCCAGCAGTGAGGGGCCAGGGGTGGTTAATTCACCCCTCCACTTT; CDR3 protein: CASSEGPGVVNSPLHF
clone size: NA; J gene: TRBJ1-1; D gene: NA; V gene: TRBV11-2; CDR3 DNA: TGTGCCAGCAGCGCATGGGGGGCTGAAGCTTTCTTT; CDR3 protein: CASSAWGAEAFF
clone size: NA; J gene: TRBJ2-3; D gene: TRBD2; V gene: TRBV13; CDR3 DNA: TGTGCCAGCAGCTTAGTAGCTAGCGGGGCCACAGATACGCAGTATTTT; CDR3 protein: CASSLVASGATDTQYF
clone size: NA; J gene: TRBJ2-2; D gene: TRBD2; V gene: TRBV2; CDR3 DNA: TGTGCCAGCAGTTTCCTAGCGGGGGCCCTCTTCGGGGAGCTGTTTTTT; CDR3 protein: CASSFLAGALFGELFF
clone size: NA; J gene: TRBJ2-1; D gene: TRBD2; V gene: TRBV7-2; CDR3 DNA: TGTGCCAGCAGCTTAAGGGGAGGGGCGACCTACAATGAGCAGTTCTTC; CDR3 protein: CASSLRGGATYNEQFF
clone size: NA; J gene: TRBJ2-3; D gene: NA; V gene: TRBV10-2; CDR3 DNA: TGCGCCAGCAGTGAAGGGGCAGATACGCAGTATTTT; CDR3 protein: CASSEGADTQYF
clone size: once; J gene: TRBJ2-2; D gene: TRBD2; V gene: TRBV7-9; CDR3 DNA: TGTGCCAGCAGCCGACGTATGAGCGGGAGGGCCGATTGGACCGGGGAGCTGTTTTTT; CDR3 protein: CASSRRMSGRADWTGELFF
clone size: NA; J gene: TRBJ2-1; D gene: TRBD2; V gene: TRBV10-2; CDR3 DNA: TGCGCCAGCGCAGCGGGGGCGTTCAATGAGCAGTTCTTC; CDR3 protein: CASAAGAFNEQFF
clone size: NA; J gene: TRBJ1-2; D gene: NA; V gene: TRBV15; CDR3 DNA: TGTGCCACCAGCCCCCAGCAGGGCCGGGTCTATGGCTACACCTTC; CDR3 protein: CATSPQQGRVYGYTF
clone size: NA; J gene: TRBJ2-3; D gene: TRBD2; V gene: TRBV6-1; CDR3 DNA: TGTGCCAGCAGTGAGGGGGGACTAGCGGGATCTCCTTATGGGCAGTATTTT; CDR3 protein: CASSEGGLAGSPYGQYF
clone size: NA; J gene: TRBJ1-2; D gene: NA; V gene: TRBV20-1; CDR3 DNA: TGCAGTGCCGGGACATCCTATGGCTACACCTTC; CDR3 protein: CSAGTSYGYTF
clone size: NA; J gene: TRBJ1-4; D gene: NA; V gene: TRBV18; CDR3 DNA: TGTGCCACCCTTGACAGAACTAATGAAAAACTGTTTTTT; CDR3 protein: CATLDRTNEKLFF
clone size: NA; J gene: TRBJ1-1; D gene: NA; V gene: TRBV25-1; CDR3 DNA: TGTGCCAGCAGTTTCCACAGGGAGGGAACTGAAGCTTTCTTT; CDR3 protein: CASSFHREGTEAFF
clone size: NA; J gene: TRBJ2-5; D gene: TRBD2; V gene: TRBV29-1; CDR3 DNA: TGCAGCGTTGGGTTAGCGGGGTACCAAGAGACCCAGTACTTC; CDR3 protein: CSVGLAGYQETQYF
clone size: NA; J gene: TRBJ1-5; D gene: NA; V gene: TRBV11-3; CDR3 DNA: TGTGCCAGCAGCTTGGGGTCCGACAGACACAATCAGCCCCAGCATTTT; CDR3 protein: CASSLGSDRHNQPQHF
clone size: NA; J gene: TRBJ1-2; D gene: NA; V gene: TRBV28; CDR3 DNA: TGTGCCAGCAACAGTCTCTATGGCTACACCTTC; CDR3 protein: CASNSLYGYTF
clone size: NA; J gene: TRBJ2-3; D gene: NA; V gene: TRBV6-1; CDR3 DNA: TGTGCCAGCAGTGAAACGGTTACGCAGTATTTT; CDR3 protein: CASSETVTQYF
clone size: NA; J gene: TRBJ2-1; D gene: NA; V gene: TRBV10-3; CDR3 DNA: TGTGCCATCAGTGGCGGTGGTACTAGTGAGTATGAGCAGTTCTTC; CDR3 protein: CAISGGGTSEYEQFF
clone size: few; J gene: TRBJ2-7; D gene: TRBD2; V gene: TRBV4-1; CDR3 DNA: TGCGCCAGCAGCCAAGACATACGGGTAGCGGGGCCGCAGGAGCAGTACTTC; CDR3 protein: CASSQDIRVAGPQEQYF
clone size: NA; J gene: TRBJ2-7; D gene: NA; V gene: TRBV10-2; CDR3 DNA: TGCGCCAGCAGTGAGTTGGGGACAATTGGAGCTTACGAGCAGTACTTC; CDR3 protein: CASSELGTIGAYEQYF
clone size: NA; J gene: TRBJ2-7; D gene: TRBD2; V gene: TRBV14; CDR3 DNA: TGTGCCAGCAGCCCTACTAAGGGAGGGAAACTCTACGAGCAGTACTTC; CDR3 protein: CASSPTKGGKLYEQYF
clone size: NA; J gene: TRBJ2-2; D gene: NA; V gene: TRBV4-3; CDR3 DNA: TGCGCCAGCAGCCAAGTATGGCCCGACACCGGGGAGCTGTTTTTT; CDR3 protein: CASSQVWPDTGELFF